This entry features one T cell receptor (beta chain) sequence. Its antigen is unidentified. PCR primers comprised 60 Vbeta and 13 Jbeta primers. Sequencing used immunoSEQ multiplex PCR; TCRdb keeps in-frame clones, though not all of them. Counted here are roughly 180,000 clones, roughly 82% occurring once; the ten biggest clones make up around 1.2%. V shed 5 bases and J shed 6 bases, with 16 bases lying between them. Germline CDR1 SGHVS, CDR2 FQNEAQ. The CDR3 contains 15 residues. This specimen comes from a study of cytomegalovirus exposure and HLA in healthy donors. Study at large: Earlier findings included 100 million to 130 million unique TCR beta sequences obtained from 150 million to 200 million T cells.

Study results and limitations: Altogether, 160 or so TCR beta chains were recorded as cytomegalovirus-associated. Based on reports, TCR beta sequences accurately predicted HLA-A and HLA-B alleles for most subjects.

What was sequenced was PBMCs. The source is a girl aged 2-10 years in good health and CMV-seropositive. This rearrangement joins TRBV7-8 to TRBJ1-4, with D perhaps TRBD1 (5 bases). The CDR3 loop reads CASSPLAAGDEKLFF. The CDR3, as DNA: TGTGCCAGCAGCCCCTTGGCGGCGGGGGATGAAAAACTGTTTTTT.